The clone carrying this T cell receptor (beta chain) occurred many times. What it binds is not known. The time point denotes: newly diagnosed GD, antithyroid drugs for less than 3 months. Scientists built the TCR library using RNA that was extracted from PBMCs. For TCR beta, libraries came from iRepertoire HTBI primers and Arm-PCR of CDR3 regions. Original data processing: About 60 TRBV and roughly 15 TRBJ segments were identified across samples. TCRdb used MiXCR to reprocess the multiplex PCR reads, holding one entry per CDR3 protein. The V and J calls and clone size come from TCRdb's table, not from the authors' own analysis. The sample lists 400,000 to 450,000 distinct CDR3 sequences, about a sixth occurring once. Germline CDR1 reads SQVTM; CDR2 reads ANQGSEA. The CDR3 consists of 11 residues. The data stem from a study of regulatory T cells in long-lasting Graves disease. Overall study results and limits: Favored usage of TRBV28, TRBJ1-2 and TRBJ2-5 was recorded in persistent disease.

These data also featured in a second study, about T cells in Graves' hyperthyroidism and ophthalmopathy. That study reports: HTBI primers were the set used in a first-round RT-PCR of the TCR CDR3.

The chain couples TRBV29-1 to TRBJ1-1, with a tentative D call TRBD1 (6 bases). The source is a woman aged 30 to 39 with Graves disease. The sample in question was peripheral blood mononuclear cells (PBMCs), obtained at new diagnosis, from a patient treated with antithyroid drugs. The CDR3 nucleotides are TGCAGTGTACAGGGATACACTGAAGCTTTCTTT. Protein product: CSVQGYTEAFF.